A single sample is the source of the 31 T cell receptor beta chains below, sequenced in a study of regulatory T cells in long-lasting Graves disease. CDR3-region Arm-PCR and iRepertoire HTBI primers produced the TCR beta libraries. In TCRdb, the multiplex PCR reads were re-called with MiXCR into one record per CDR3 protein. This table has 370,000 or so distinct CDR3 sequences, about a sixth appearing once. Documented time point: newly diagnosed GD, antithyroid drugs for less than 3 months. Extracted RNA from PBMCs served as the source of the TCR library. A further study also used this sample, focusing on T cells in Graves' hyperthyroidism and ophthalmopathy.

Sequencing was performed on peripheral blood mononuclear cells (PBMCs), taken at new diagnosis, from a patient treated with antithyroid drugs. All receptors come from a woman aged 18-29 years with Graves disease.

About this clonotype: Possible read error: a much larger clone is one base away. This rearrangement joins TRBV4-1 to TRBJ2-5, with D perhaps matching TRBD1 (6 bases). The CDR3 totals 16 residues. Germline-derived CDR1 and CDR2 are MGHRA and YSYEKL. DNA of the CDR3: TGCACCAGCAGCCAAGTTCGCGGTGCAGGGGAAGAGACCCAGTACTTC. This gives the protein CTSSQVRGAGEETQYF.

This clonotype was counted ten times or more. The chain is built from TRBV3-1 and TRBJ2-5; 15 positions agree with TRBD2. In germline, CDR1 is LGHDT, CDR2 YNNKEL (reference sequence). Losses at the gene ends were 1 base for V and 2 bases for J; bases not matched to a gene: 2. This CDR3 region has 17 residues. CDR3 DNA sequence: TGTGCCAGCAGCCAAGCGGGACTAGCGGGAGGACAAGAGACCCAGTACTTC. Translation: CASSQAGLAGGQETQYF.

The sample holds one count of this clonotype. The chain employs TRBV19 and TRBJ2-5, with D perhaps matching TRBD1 or TRBD2 (6 bases each). The CDR3 is 14 amino acids. V lost 7 bases and J 5 bases, leaving 17 bases between the germline ends. CDR1 is LNHDA and CDR2 is SQIVND in the germline V gene (reference sequence). The CDR3 loop is CASNSGAWGETQYF. CDR3 nucleotides: TGTGCCAGTAACTCGGGGGCCTGGGGGGAGACCCAGTACTTC. The full variable domain, its missing parts supplied by reference TRBV19 and TRBJ2-5, is DGGITQSPKYLFRKEGQNVTLSCEQNLNHDAMYWYRQDPGQGLRLIYYSQIVNDFQKGDIAEGYSVSREKKESFPLTVTSAQKNPTAFYLCASNSGAWGETQYFGPGTRLLVL.

In this sample, this clonotype turned up many times. V gene TRBV6-5 combines with J gene TRBJ2-1, with D possibly TRBD2 on 5 matching bases. V was trimmed by 0 bases and J by 4 bases, leaving 16 bases between them. The CDR3 contains 17 residues. Germline CDR1 MNHEY, CDR2 SVGAGI. Here the CDR3 DNA reads TGTGCCAGCAGTTACTCACCGCCCGCCGGGGTGTACAATGAGCAGTTCTTC. This codes for CASSYSPPAGVYNEQFF.

This clonotype was observed at least ten times. The chain joins TRBV20-1 to TRBJ2-5; 12 bases align to TRBD2. After removal of 6 bases from V and 5 bases from J, the junction contained 13 bases not matched to a gene. Per germline, CDR1 DFQATT and CDR2 SNEGSKA (reference sequence). The CDR3 is 16 amino acids. CDR3 DNA: TGCAGTGCCACGGGACTAGCGGGCTTCTCGGGGGAGACCCAGTACTTC. Translated, it gives CSATGLAGFSGETQYF.

The genes are TRBV9 and TRBJ2-7; no clear D gene. The CDR3 loop spans 15 amino acids. Germline lookup yields CDR1 SGDLS and CDR2 YYNGEE. The V gene lost 6 bases and the J gene lost 0 bases, with 16 bases spanning the gap. The CDR3 reads CASTRDGTSSYEQYF. Here the CDR3 DNA reads TGTGCCAGCACACGCGACGGAACCAGCTCCTACGAGCAGTACTTC.

The V and J genes are TRBV19 and TRBJ2-7, with D possibly being TRBD1 (6 bases). The CDR3 runs to 13 residues. The V gene's germline CDR1 is LNHDA and CDR2 SQIVND (reference sequence). V lost 4 bases to trimming and J lost 7 bases, with 14 bases between them. The CDR3 DNA reads TGTGCCAGTAGTACACAGGGAACGGGGGAGCAGTACTTC. Amino acids: CASSTQGTGEQYF.

About this clonotype: Just one base apart from a much larger clone, this may be a read error. Likely a read error: the CDR3 ends without its conserved phenylalanine or tryptophan. The gene calls are TRBV5-1 and TRBJ2-1; perhaps TRBD2 as D (6 bases). The germline V gene encodes CDR1 SGHRS and CDR2 YFSETQ. CDR3 length: 13 amino acids. CDR3 nucleotide sequence: TGTGCCAGCAGCTCCGGACTAAACTATGAGCAGTTCCTC. Translated: CASSSGLNYEQFL.

The chain recombines TRBV6-5 with TRBJ1-2; a possible D gene is TRBD1 (5 bases). The CDR3 sequence is 15 residues long. CDR1 and CDR2 (germline): MNHEY, SVGAGI. The V end was cut by 4 bases, the J end by 6 bases, with 18 bases between. The CDR3 nucleotides read TGTGCCAGCAGTTCCGATCAGGGACCCCTGGATGGCTACACCTTC. Translating gives CASSSDQGPLDGYTF.

This clonotype was found many times. This rearrangement joins TRBV5-1 to TRBJ2-3; TRBD2 aligns across 7 bases. The CDR3 covers 17 residues. V was clipped by 2 bases and J by 2 bases; unmatched bases: 11. Per germline, CDR1 SGHRS and CDR2 YFSETQ. Here the CDR3 DNA reads TGCGCCAGCAGCTTAGTCCTAGCGGAGATTACCACAGATACGCAGTATTTT. This encodes CASSLVLAEITTDTQYF.

This clonotype was recorded many times. V and J are TRBV27 and TRBJ2-3; D is uncertain. CDR1 is MNHEY, CDR2 SMNVEV, per germline (reference sequence). The CDR3 runs 16 residues. V was trimmed by 1 base and J by 2 bases, leaving 13 bases between them. The CDR3 here is CASSLLARLVTDTQYF. The CDR3 DNA is TGTGCCAGCAGTTTATTGGCCAGGCTCGTCACAGATACGCAGTATTTT.

This sequence joins TRBV6-2 or TRBV6-3 and TRBJ2-3; 9 positions agree with TRBD2. Germline CDR1 reads MNHEY; CDR2 reads SVGEGT. The CDR3 runs to 15 residues. The junction had 3 bases not matched to a gene; V was cut back by 4 bases and J by 1 base. CDR3 sequence: CASSSQREGTDTQYF. CDR3 sequence (DNA): TGTGCCAGCAGTTCGCAGCGGGAGGGCACAGATACGCAGTATTTT.

This clonotype was detected a few times. The genes are TRBV29-1 and TRBJ2-1; perhaps TRBD2 as D (5 bases). This CDR3 spans 11 amino acids. The V gene's germline CDR1 is SQVTM and CDR2 ANQGSEA. V was shortened by 5 bases and J by 3 bases, with 5 bases between the two germline ends. The CDR3 here is CSVRGYNEQFF. The CDR3 DNA is TGCAGCGTTCGGGGCTACAATGAGCAGTTCTTC.

About this clonotype itself: One base away lies a much larger clone, so this may be a sequencing read error. This sequence joins TRBV5-1 and TRBJ2-7; D gene uncertain. The CDR3 is 15 residues long. Between the trimmed V and J ends, which lost 0 bases and 2 bases, there was a span of 12 bases. Germline assignment: CDR1 SGHRS and CDR2 YFSETQ. CDR3 amino acids: CASSLGFMVPYEQYF. The CDR3 region has the DNA TGCGCCAGCAGCTTGGGTTTCATGGTCCCCTACGAGCAGTACTTC.

This clonotype was counted only a few times. The chain combines TRBV7-9 with TRBJ2-3; no clear D gene. V gave up 4 bases and J gave up 7 bases, with 15 bases separating them. The germline CDR1 and CDR2 sequences are SEHNR and FQNEAQ (reference sequence). CDR3 length: 14 residues. CDR3 sequence: CASSSDQGQHTQYF. The CDR3 bases are TGTGCCAGCAGCTCTGATCAAGGGCAACATACGCAGTATTTT.

This clonotype was observed a few times. This clone may be a read error of a much larger clone one base away. The rearrangement joins TRBV6-2 or TRBV6-3 to TRBJ2-7; unclear D gene. The CDR3 loop spans 11 amino acids. Germline V CDR1 and CDR2: MNHEY, SVGEGT. V lost 5 bases and J lost 3, with 5 bases in between. The CDR3 region is CASSNYYEQYF. The CDR3 region has the DNA TGTGCCAGCAGTAACTACTACGAGCAGTACTTC.

The V and J genes are TRBV5-1 and TRBJ1-3; 7 bases are shared with TRBD1. CDR3 length: 16 amino acids. The V and J ends lost 4 bases and 0 bases, in that order; junction bases with no gene match: 7. The germline V gene has CDR1 SGHRS and CDR2 YFSETQ. This CDR3 is CASSNIGTASGNTIYF. The CDR3 DNA reads TGCGCCAGCAGCAATATCGGGACAGCCTCTGGAAACACCATATATTTT.

This clonotype was seen many times. The chain is built from TRBV11-1 and TRBJ2-1; 9 bases are a match to TRBD1. V was pared by 6 bases and J by 6 bases, with 9 bases of the junction left unmatched. Germline V gene sequence: CDR1 SGHAT, CDR2 FQDESV (reference sequence). The length of the CDR3 is 15 residues. This CDR3 is CASRDRDRVFNEQFF. CDR3 nucleotide sequence: TGTGCCAGCAGGGACCGGGACAGGGTATTCAATGAGCAGTTCTTC. The full variable domain, rest sourced from reference TRBV11-1 and TRBJ2-1, is EAEVAQSPRYKITEKSQAVAFWCDPISGHATLYWYRQILGQGPELLVQFQDESVVDDSQLPKDRFSAERLKGVDSTLKIQPAELGDSAMYLCASRDRDRVFNEQFFGPGTRLTVL.

Ten or more counts support this clonotype. The chain is built from TRBV2 and TRBJ2-1; 14 bases are a match to TRBD2. Losses at the gene ends were 4 bases for V and 10 bases for J; bases not matched to a gene: 6. Germline CDR1 is SNHLY and CDR2 is FYNNEI. The CDR3 is 15 residues long. The CDR3: CASSVGTSGSGEQFF. CDR3 in DNA: TGTGCCAGCAGTGTCGGGACTAGCGGGAGTGGGGAGCAGTTCTTC.

This clonotype was seen repeatedly, ten times or more. The V gene is TRBV27, the J gene TRBJ1-1, with D uncertain. The CDR3 runs to 14 residues. Trimming took off 2 bases at V and 1 base at J, with 8 bases between the two ends. Germline lookup yields CDR1 MNHEY and CDR2 SMNVEV (reference sequence). The CDR3 sequence: CASSLGGENTEAFF. CDR3 coding DNA: TGTGCCAGCAGTTTAGGCGGGGAGAACACTGAAGCTTTCTTT.

This sequence joins TRBV4-1 and TRBJ2-4; D perhaps matches TRBD1 (6 bases). Trimming cost V 1 base and J 0 bases, with 16 bases left between them. The germline V gene has CDR1 MGHRA and CDR2 YSYEKL. CDR3 length: 18 amino acids. The CDR3 DNA is TGCGCCAGCAGCCAAGGAACACAGGGCCCTTTAGCCAAAAACATTCAGTACTTC. Its translation is CASSQGTQGPLAKNIQYF.

This clonotype has a count of ten or more. The rearrangement joins TRBV11-2 to TRBJ1-4; D not resolved. V was trimmed by 5 bases and J by 8 bases, leaving 15 bases between them. Per the germline V gene, CDR1 is SGHAT and CDR2 is FQNNGV. The CDR3 runs to 14 residues. The chain's CDR3 is CASSRLRVEEKLFF. The DNA for the CDR3 is TGTGCCAGCAGCAGACTTAGAGTGGAGGAAAAACTGTTTTTT.

This clonotype was counted at least ten times. The chain links TRBV5-1 to TRBJ2-6; D is unresolved. Germline V gene lookup returns CDR1 SGHRS and CDR2 YFSETQ. V was pared by 2 bases and J by 0 bases, with 12 bases between. The CDR3 is 17 amino acids. CDR3 bases: TGCGCCAGCAGCTTTGAGCAGCTCAACTCTGGGGCCAACGTCCTGACTTTC. It encodes CASSFEQLNSGANVLTF. The full variable domain, rest sourced from reference TRBV5-1 and TRBJ2-6, is KAGVTQTPRYLIKTRGQQVTLSCSPISGHRSVSWYQQTPGQGLQFLFEYFSETQRNKGNFPGRFSGRQFSNSRSEMNVSTLELGDSALYLCASSFEQLNSGANVLTFGAGSRLTVL.

This clonotype was observed at least ten times. The chain carries TRBV2 and TRBJ1-5; no clear D. Per germline, CDR1 SNHLY and CDR2 FYNNEI. Trimming left V 7 bases short and J 3 bases short, with 7 bases between. CDR3 length: 12 residues. The CDR3 is CASTVSNQPQHF. CDR3 DNA sequence: TGTGCCAGCACAGTATCCAATCAGCCCCAGCATTTT.

A word on this clonotype: Possible read error: a much larger clone is one base away. It is unclear where the CDR3 begins or ends on the DNA, so no DNA is shown, and the CDR3 is as TCRdb lists it. The chain combines TRBV7-6 with TRBJ2-1; the table's D gene call, TRBD1, was not cross checked with the DNA. CDR1 is SGHVS, CDR2 FNYEAQ, per germline. The CDR3 spans 13 residues, counting both ends. CDR3 sequence reads: CASSWGAGSFSFF.

The DNA for the CDR3 is TGTGCCAGCAGCCGACTAGCGGGGGGCCGCTGGGATACGCAGTATTTT. This sequence encodes CASSRLAGGRWDTQYF. The V and J genes are TRBV5-6 and TRBJ2-3, with TRBD2 matching over 13 bases. From germline, CDR1 is SGHDT and CDR2 YYEEEE. The CDR3 covers 16 residues. With V trimmed by 4 bases and J by 6 bases, 8 bases remained unmatched.

This clonotype was detected ten times or more. This sequence joins TRBV28 and TRBJ1-1; no clear D gene. From germline, CDR1 is MDHEN and CDR2 SYDVKM. V shed 4 bases and J shed 7 bases, with 7 bases lying between them. CDR3 length equals 11 residues. CDR3 sequence reads: CASSYTGEAFF. The CDR3 DNA reads as TGTGCCAGCAGTTACACGGGTGAAGCTTTCTTT.

The gene calls are TRBV15 and TRBJ2-7, with D maybe TRBD1 (5 bases). Germline lookup yields CDR1 LNHNV and CDR2 YYDKDF (reference sequence). The V end was cut by 1 base, the J end by 2 bases, with 18 bases between. This CDR3 has 17 residues. The CDR3 sequence is CATSRGGPDRDTYEQYF. DNA of the CDR3: TGTGCCACCAGCAGAGGAGGCCCAGACAGAGACACCTACGAGCAGTACTTC.

This clonotype was seen ten or more times. The V call is TRBV12-3 or TRBV12-4, the J call TRBJ2-7; D gene ambiguous. V shed 3 bases and J shed 2 bases, with 8 bases lying between them. The CDR3 runs to 13 residues. The CDR3 here is CASSLVVTYEQYF. The CDR3 DNA reads as TGTGCCAGCAGTTTGGTAGTTACCTACGAGCAGTACTTC.

This clonotype was counted between two and nine times. The gene calls are TRBV20-1 and TRBJ1-2; TRBD1 matches 7 bases. This CDR3 comprises 14 residues. V lost 2 bases and J lost 2; bases outside the gene matches: 5. The V gene's germline CDR1 is DFQATT and CDR2 SNEGSKA (reference sequence). CDR3 coding DNA: TGCAGTGCTAGAAGACAGGGTAGAAACTATGGCTACACCTTC. Translation gives CSARRQGRNYGYTF.

This clonotype was seen many times. V usage is TRBV3-1 and J usage is TRBJ2-5; D call uncertain. Trimming removed 2 bases at V and 4 bases at J, with 8 bases between. Looked up from germline, CDR1 is LGHDT and CDR2 is YNNKEL (reference sequence). CDR3 length: 13 residues. Here the CDR3 DNA reads TGTGCCAGCAGCCAAAAACGGAGAGAGACCCAGTACTTC. It encodes CASSQKRRETQYF.